This TCR beta chain was captured by sequencing in a study of cytotoxic CD8 clonotypes in ibrutinib-treated CLL. Background on the study: Partial response occurred in approximately 25 patients and complete response in 2; at median roughly 72 months, roughly 15 remained remitted and some 12 progressed. The samples contained over 250,000 productive templates on average. They also contained an average of about 100,000 productive rearrangements.

J was trimmed by 4 bases and V by 5 bases; bases with no gene match: 10. CDR1 is SEHNR and CDR2 is FQNEAQ in the germline V gene (reference sequence). The CDR3 has 15 amino acids. Method: immunoSEQ multiplex PCR; TCRdb's copy keeps in-frame clones and lacks some. Of 140,000 to 150,000 clones in the sample, about 76% were seen once. The receptor was derived from a human donor with chronic lymphocytic leukemia. V gene TRBV7-9 combines with J gene TRBJ1-2, with 7 bases that match TRBD1. The sample here was PBMCs, taken after 24 months of ibrutinib treatment. The CDR3 DNA follows: TGTGCCAGCAGCCCCCCCGACAGGGCCCCCTATGGCTACACCTTC. It encodes CASSPPDRAPYGYTF.